This is a list of T cell receptor beta chains from one sample in a study of tumor and adjacent non-tumor tissue in lung cancer. TCRdb analysed the multiplex PCR reads with MiXCR anew, one entry per CDR3 protein. The table records approximately 110,000 distinct CDR3 sequences, 60% to 65% of them present only once. Sequenced material: distant non-tumor lung tissue. The receptor source for this set is a man between 60 and 75 years old with non-small cell lung cancer. The conserved cysteine and the conserved F or W are not part of the CDR3 here. Each record gives: V gene, CDR3 protein.

V: TRBV29-1; CDR3: SVKDTGTNEKLI
V: TRBV20-1; CDR3: SASRGGGHQETQY
V: TRBV6-5; CDR3: ASSYAARGPGNIQY
V: TRBV20-1; CDR3: SAREPGPDSNQPQH
V: TRBV19; CDR3: ASSTGQGYEQY
V: TRBV12-3/TRBV12-4; CDR3: ASTRAGTQY
V: TRBV7-8; CDR3: ASRLGLAHLTDTQY
V: TRBV20-1; CDR3: SARDSNRGNTGELF
V: TRBV5-6; CDR3: AGNLAGGLGNTEAF
V: TRBV25-1; CDR3: ASSDPGTAQETQY
V: TRBV6-6; CDR3: ASSQIRSGWDQETQY
V: TRBV6-5; CDR3: ASGSVNQPQH
V: TRBV6-6; CDR3: ACSYADRGSHPQH
V: TRBV29-1; CDR3: SVDVMLGETQY
V: TRBV12-3/TRBV12-4; CDR3: ASTQADFLEYEQF
V: TRBV29-1; CDR3: SVEGSHTYNEQF
V: TRBV20-1; CDR3: SASGGPPRTDTRY
V: TRBV11-2; CDR3: DSSRDISWVAKNIHY
V: TRBV4-2; CDR3: ASSQYTDTQY
V: TRBV5-5; CDR3: ASSLEGTEAF
V: TRBV29-1; CDR3: SVEEARGGPQH
V: TRBV14; CDR3: PSSQELVGEQF
V: TRBV11-3; CDR3: ASSLVGTVNADTQY
V: TRBV28; CDR3: ASTQGFWPQH
V: TRBV10-3; CDR3: AISEPGELF
V: TRBV28; CDR3: ASSFQINEQF
V: TRBV24-1; CDR3: ATSDPTGLAGGGGHSEQF
V: TRBV5-4; CDR3: ASGHSYVGELF
V: TRBV19; CDR3: ASSMGTDRLGGQPQH
V: TRBV6-5; CDR3: ASSFRGINEQF
V: TRBV7-8; CDR3: ASTPGGSYNEQF
V: TRBV10-3; CDR3: AISGHPGPKCSGNTIY
V: TRBV29-1; CDR3: SVQVANTGELF
V: TRBV20-1; CDR3: SAKPEMGTREQY
V: TRBV7-8; CDR3: ASSRTSRSIQNTGELF
V: TRBV27; CDR3: ASSLISPIFEGKDTQY
V: TRBV29-1; CDR3: SVVGEPSYGYA
V: TRBV20-1; CDR3: SAAPPGQLSSYEQY
V: TRBV6-2/TRBV6-3; CDR3: ASSYSAQVTGGRHTQY
V: TRBV28; CDR3: ASSFGQHQETQY
V: TRBV29-1; CDR3: SVGQHQETQY
V: TRBV12-3/TRBV12-4; CDR3: ASSLRRVDEQI
V: TRBV7-9; CDR3: ASSLPTGSGNTIY
V: TRBV20-1; CDR3: SATTGTGGSEQY
V: TRBV6-5; CDR3: AGSHTSQVGGEQY
V: TRBV20-1; CDR3: SARTGNTEAF
V: TRBV29-1; CDR3: SVQVKGVGEQY
V: TRBV11-3; CDR3: ASSLSENQSQH
V: TRBV24-1; CDR3: ATSDFTGTGSDTQY
V: TRBV6-1; CDR3: ASRQQGGWPKNIQY
V: TRBV11-2; CDR3: ASSAHGHRGVDTQY
V: TRBV12-3/TRBV12-4; CDR3: ASSPRIDNQPQH
V: TRBV6-6; CDR3: ASSNRREPAETLY
V: TRBV6-2/TRBV6-3; CDR3: ATSYSMAVTGNTIY
V: TRBV7-9; CDR3: ASSLRESGANVLT
V: TRBV5-8; CDR3: ASSSGQQYNQPQH
V: TRBV6-5; CDR3: ASSYSDRDTQY
V: TRBV13; CDR3: ASSRPGTLNAEAF
V: TRBV6-1; CDR3: ASTSGFYNEQF
V: TRBV6-5; CDR3: ASRQGTDTGELF